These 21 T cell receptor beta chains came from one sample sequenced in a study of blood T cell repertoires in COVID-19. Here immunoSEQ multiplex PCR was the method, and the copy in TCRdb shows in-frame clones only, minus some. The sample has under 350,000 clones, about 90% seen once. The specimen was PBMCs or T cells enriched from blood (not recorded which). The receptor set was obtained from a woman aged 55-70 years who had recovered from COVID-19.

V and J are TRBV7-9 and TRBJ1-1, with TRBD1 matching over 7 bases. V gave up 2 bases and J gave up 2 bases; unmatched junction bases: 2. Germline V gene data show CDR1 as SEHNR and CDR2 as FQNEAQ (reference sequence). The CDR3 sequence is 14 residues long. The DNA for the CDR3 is TGTGCCAGCAGCTTAAACAGGGGAAACACTGAAGCTTTCTTT. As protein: CASSLNRGNTEAFF.

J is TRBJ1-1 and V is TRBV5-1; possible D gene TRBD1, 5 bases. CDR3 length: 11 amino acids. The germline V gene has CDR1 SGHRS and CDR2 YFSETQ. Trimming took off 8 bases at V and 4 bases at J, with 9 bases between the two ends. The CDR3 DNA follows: TGCGCCAGTCGTAGGGGCACTGAAGCTTTCTTT. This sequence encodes CASRRGTEAFF. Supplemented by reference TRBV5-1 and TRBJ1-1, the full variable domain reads KAGVTQTPRYLIKTRGQQVTLSCSPISGHRSVSWYQQTPGQGLQFLFEYFSETQRNKGNFPGRFSGRQFSNSRSEMNVSTLELGDSALYLCASRRGTEAFFGQGTRLTVV.

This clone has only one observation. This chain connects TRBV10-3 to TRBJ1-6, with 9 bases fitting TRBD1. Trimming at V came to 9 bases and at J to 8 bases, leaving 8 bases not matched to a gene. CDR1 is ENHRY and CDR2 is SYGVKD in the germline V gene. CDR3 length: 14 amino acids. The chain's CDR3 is CAIKGTGLDSPLHF. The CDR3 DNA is TGTGCCATTAAGGGGACAGGGCTGGATTCACCCCTCCACTTT.

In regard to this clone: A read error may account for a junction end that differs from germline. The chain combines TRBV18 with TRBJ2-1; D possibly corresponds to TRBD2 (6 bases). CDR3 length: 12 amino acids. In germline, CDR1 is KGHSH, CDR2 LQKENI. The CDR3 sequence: CASSPNGRPLIF. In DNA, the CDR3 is TGTGCCAGCTCACCGAATGGGAGGCCCTTGATCTTC.

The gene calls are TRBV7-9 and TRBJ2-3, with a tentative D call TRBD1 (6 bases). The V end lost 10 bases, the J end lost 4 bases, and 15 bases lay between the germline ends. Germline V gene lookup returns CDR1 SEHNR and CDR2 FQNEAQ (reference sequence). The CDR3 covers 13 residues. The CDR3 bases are TGTGCCAAGGGGGACAACGTAGCAGATACGCAGTATTTT. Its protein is CAKGDNVADTQYF.

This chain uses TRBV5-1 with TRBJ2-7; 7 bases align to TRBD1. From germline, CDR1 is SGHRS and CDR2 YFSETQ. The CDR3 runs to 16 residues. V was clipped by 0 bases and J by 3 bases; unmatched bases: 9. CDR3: CASSLGITGAYYEQYF. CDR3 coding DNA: TGCGCCAGCAGCTTGGGGATAACAGGGGCTTACTACGAGCAGTACTTC.

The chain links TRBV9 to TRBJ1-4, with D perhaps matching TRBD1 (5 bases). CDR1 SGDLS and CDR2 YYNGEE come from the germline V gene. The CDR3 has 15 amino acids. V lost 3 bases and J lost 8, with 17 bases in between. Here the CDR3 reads CASSGNRGYNEKLFF. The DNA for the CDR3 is TGTGCCAGCAGCGGAAATCGGGGGTACAACGAAAAACTGTTTTTT.

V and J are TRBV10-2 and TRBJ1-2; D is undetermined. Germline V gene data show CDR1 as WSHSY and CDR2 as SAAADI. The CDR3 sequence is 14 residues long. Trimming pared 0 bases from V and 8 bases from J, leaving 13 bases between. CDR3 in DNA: TGCGCCAGCAGTGAGTCGACCCCGGGGAGCGGCTACACCTTC. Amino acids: CASSESTPGSGYTF.

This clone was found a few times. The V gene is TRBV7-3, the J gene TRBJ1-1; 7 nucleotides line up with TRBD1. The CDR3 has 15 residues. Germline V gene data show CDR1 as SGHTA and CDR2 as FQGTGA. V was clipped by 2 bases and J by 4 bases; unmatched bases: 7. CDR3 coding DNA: TGTGCCAGCAGCTTAGCACAGGGGAGTGGCACTGAAGCTTTCTTT. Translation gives CASSLAQGSGTEAFF.

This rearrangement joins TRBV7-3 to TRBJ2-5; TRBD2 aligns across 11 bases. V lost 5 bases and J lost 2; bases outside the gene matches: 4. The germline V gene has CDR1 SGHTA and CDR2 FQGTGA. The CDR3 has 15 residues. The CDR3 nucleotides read TGTGCCAGCAGCCCAGGGACTAGCGGACAAGAGACCCAGTACTTC. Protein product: CASSPGTSGQETQYF.

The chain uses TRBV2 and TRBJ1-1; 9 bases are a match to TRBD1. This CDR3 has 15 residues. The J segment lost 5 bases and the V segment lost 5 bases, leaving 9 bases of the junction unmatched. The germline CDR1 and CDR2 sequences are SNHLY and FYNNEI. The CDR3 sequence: CASSSLGQGQTEAFF. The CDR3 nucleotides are TGTGCCAGCAGTTCCCTGGGACAGGGCCAAACTGAAGCTTTCTTT.

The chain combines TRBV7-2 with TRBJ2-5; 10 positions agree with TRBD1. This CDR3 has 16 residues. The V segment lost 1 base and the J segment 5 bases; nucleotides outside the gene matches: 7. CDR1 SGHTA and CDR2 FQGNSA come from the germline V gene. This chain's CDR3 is CASSLGGTGARETQYF. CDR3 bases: TGTGCCAGCAGCTTAGGGGGGACAGGGGCGAGGGAGACCCAGTACTTC.

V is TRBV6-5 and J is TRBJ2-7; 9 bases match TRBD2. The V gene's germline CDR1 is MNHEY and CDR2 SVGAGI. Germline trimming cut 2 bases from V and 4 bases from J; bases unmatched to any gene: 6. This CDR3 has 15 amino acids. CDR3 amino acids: CASSYLGGRGYEQYF. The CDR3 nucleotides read TGTGCCAGCAGTTACCTTGGCGGGAGGGGATACGAGCAGTACTTC.

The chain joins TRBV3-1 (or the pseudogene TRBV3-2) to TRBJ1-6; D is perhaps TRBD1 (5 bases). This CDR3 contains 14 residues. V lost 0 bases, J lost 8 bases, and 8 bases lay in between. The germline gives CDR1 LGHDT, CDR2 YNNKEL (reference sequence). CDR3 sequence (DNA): TGTGCCAGCAGCCAAGAAGCAGGGCATTCACCCCTCCACTTT. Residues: CASSQEAGHSPLHF.

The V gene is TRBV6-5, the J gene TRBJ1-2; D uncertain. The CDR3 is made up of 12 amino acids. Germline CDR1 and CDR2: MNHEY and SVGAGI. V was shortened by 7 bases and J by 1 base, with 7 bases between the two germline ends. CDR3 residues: CASMGVNYGYTF. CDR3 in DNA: TGTGCCAGCATGGGAGTTAACTATGGCTACACCTTC.

In nucleotides, the CDR3 is TGTGCCAGTATGGGGGCAGGGGAAGATGGCTACACCTTC. It specifies CASMGAGEDGYTF. This chain joins TRBV19 and TRBJ1-2, with D possibly being TRBD1 (6 bases). CDR3 size: 13 residues. Germline CDR1 reads LNHDA; CDR2 reads SQIVND (reference sequence). Trimming cost V 7 bases and J 6 bases, with 15 bases left between them.

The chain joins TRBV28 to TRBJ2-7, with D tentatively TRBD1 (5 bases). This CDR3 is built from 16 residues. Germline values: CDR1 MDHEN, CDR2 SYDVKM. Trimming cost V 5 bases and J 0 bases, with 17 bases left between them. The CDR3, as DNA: TGTGCCAGCAGTATAACTGGGGCAGGAACCTCCTACGAGCAGTACTTC. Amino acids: CASSITGAGTSYEQYF. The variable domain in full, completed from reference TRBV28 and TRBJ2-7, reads DVKVTQSSRYLVKRTGEKVFLECVQDMDHENMFWYRQDPGLGLRLIYFSYDVKMKEKGDIPEGYSVSREKKERFSLILESASTNQTSMYLCASSITGAGTSYEQYFGPGTRLTVT.

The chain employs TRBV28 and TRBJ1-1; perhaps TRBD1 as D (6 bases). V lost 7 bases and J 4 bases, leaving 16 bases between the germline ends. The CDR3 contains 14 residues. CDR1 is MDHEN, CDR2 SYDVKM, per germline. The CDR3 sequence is CASTGGGLGTEAFF. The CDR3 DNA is TGTGCCAGCACCGGGGGGGGGCTAGGCACTGAAGCTTTCTTT.

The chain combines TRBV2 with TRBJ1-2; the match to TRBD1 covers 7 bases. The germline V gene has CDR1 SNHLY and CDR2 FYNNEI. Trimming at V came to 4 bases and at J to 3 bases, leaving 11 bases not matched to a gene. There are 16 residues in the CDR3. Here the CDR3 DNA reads TGTGCCAGCAGTGCTCTAGGGGGCCCAGGGGACTATGGCTACACCTTC. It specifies CASSALGGPGDYGYTF.

CDR3 bases: TGTGCCAGCAGACTTCAGGGGAGTGGGGAGCTGTTTTTT. Translation: CASRLQGSGELFF. The chain combines TRBV28 with TRBJ2-2; weak D call: TRBD1 (6 bases). The CDR3 contains 13 residues. Trimming stripped 6 bases from V and 8 bases from J, with 13 bases between. CDR1 is MDHEN and CDR2 is SYDVKM in the germline V gene.

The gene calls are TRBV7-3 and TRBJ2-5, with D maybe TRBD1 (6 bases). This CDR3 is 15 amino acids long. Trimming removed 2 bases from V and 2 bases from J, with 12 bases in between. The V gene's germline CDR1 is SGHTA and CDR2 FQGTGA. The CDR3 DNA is TGTGCCAGCAGCTTAGGACAGACCAGGCAAGAGACCCAGTACTTC. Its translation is CASSLGQTRQETQYF.